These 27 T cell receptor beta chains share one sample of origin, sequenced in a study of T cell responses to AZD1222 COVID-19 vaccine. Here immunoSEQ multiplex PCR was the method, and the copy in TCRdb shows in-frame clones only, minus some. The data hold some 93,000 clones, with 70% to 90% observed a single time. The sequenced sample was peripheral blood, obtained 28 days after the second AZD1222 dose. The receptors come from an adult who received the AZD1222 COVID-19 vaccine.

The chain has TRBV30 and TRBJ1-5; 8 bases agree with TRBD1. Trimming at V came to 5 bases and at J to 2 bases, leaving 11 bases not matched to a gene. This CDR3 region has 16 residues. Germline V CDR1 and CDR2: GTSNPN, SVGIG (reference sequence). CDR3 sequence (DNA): TGTGCCTGGGGGTTGGGAACGACAGGGGGCAATCAGCCCCAGCATTTT. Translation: CAWGLGTTGGNQPQHF.

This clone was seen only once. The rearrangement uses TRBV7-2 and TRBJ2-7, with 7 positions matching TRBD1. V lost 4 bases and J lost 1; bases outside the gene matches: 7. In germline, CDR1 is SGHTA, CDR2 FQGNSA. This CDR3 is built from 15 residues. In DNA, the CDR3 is TGTGCCAGCAGCTCCCTCCAGGGGGTTTCCTACGAGCAGTACTTC. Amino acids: CASSSLQGVSYEQYF.

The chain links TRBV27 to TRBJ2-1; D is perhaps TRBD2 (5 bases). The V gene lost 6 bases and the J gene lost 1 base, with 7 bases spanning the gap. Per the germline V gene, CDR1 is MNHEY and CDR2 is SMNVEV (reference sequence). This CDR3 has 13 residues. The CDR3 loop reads CASREDSYNEQFF. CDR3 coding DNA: TGTGCCAGCAGGGAGGATTCCTACAATGAGCAGTTCTTC.

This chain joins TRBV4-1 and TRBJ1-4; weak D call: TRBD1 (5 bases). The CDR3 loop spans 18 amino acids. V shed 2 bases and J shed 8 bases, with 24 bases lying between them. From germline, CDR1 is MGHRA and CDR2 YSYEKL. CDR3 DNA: TGCGCCAGCAGCCAACCCAGCCTTAAGGTTTTGGGGGAAGAAAAACTGTTTTTT. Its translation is CASSQPSLKVLGEEKLFF.

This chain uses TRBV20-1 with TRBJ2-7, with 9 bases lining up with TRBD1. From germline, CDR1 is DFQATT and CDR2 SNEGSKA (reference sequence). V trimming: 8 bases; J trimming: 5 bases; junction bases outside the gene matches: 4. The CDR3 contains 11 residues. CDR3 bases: TGCAGTACAGGGGGCGCAGACGAGCAGTACTTC. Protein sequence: CSTGGADEQYF.

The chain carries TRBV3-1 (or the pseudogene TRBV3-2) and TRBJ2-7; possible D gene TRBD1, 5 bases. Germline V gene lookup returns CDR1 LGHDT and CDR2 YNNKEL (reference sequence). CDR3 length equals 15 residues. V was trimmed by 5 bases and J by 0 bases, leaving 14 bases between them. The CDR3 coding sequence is TGTGCCAGCAGCGGACGGTACGACAGCTCCTACGAGCAGTACTTC. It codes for CASSGRYDSSYEQYF.

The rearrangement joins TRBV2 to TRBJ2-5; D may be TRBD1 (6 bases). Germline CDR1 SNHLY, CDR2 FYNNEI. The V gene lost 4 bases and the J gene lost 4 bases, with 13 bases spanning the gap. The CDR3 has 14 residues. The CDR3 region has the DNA TGTGCCAGCAGTGCCAGACAGGTGGGAGAGACCCAGTACTTC. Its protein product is CASSARQVGETQYF.

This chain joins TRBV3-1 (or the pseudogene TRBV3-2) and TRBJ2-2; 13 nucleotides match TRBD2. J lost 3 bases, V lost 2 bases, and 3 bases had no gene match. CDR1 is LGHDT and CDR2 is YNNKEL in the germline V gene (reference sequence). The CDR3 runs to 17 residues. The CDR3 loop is CASSQRLAGGHTGELFF. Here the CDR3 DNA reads TGTGCCAGCAGCCAACGACTAGCGGGAGGTCACACCGGGGAGCTGTTTTTT.

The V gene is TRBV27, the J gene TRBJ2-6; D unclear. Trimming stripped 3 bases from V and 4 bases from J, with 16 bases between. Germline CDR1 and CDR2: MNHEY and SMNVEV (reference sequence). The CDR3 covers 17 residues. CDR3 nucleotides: TGTGCCAGCAGTTTTACCCCGACGGCTCGAGGGGCCAACGTCCTGACTTTC. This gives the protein CASSFTPTARGANVLTF.

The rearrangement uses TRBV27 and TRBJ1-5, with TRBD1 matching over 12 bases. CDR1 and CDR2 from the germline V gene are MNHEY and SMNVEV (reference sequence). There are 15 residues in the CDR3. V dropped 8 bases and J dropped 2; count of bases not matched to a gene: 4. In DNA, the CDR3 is TGTGCCAGCTGGGACAGGGGGCGAGGCAATCAGCCCCAGCATTTT. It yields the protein CASWDRGRGNQPQHF.

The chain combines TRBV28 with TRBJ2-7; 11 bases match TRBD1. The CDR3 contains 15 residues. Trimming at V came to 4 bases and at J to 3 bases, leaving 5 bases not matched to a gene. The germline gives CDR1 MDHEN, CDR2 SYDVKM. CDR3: CASSYGTGGNYEQYF. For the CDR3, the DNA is TGTGCCAGCAGTTACGGGACAGGGGGAAACTACGAGCAGTACTTC.

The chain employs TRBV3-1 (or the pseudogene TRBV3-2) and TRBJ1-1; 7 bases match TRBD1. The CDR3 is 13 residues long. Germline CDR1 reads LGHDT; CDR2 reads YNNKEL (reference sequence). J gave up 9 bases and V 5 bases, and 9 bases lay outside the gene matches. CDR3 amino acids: CASSGDRAGKAFF. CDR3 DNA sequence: TGTGCCAGCAGCGGAGACAGGGCGGGGAAAGCTTTCTTT.

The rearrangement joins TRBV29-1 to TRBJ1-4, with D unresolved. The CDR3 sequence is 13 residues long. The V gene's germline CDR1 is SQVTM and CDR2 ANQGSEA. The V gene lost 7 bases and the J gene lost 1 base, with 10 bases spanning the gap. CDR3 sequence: CSASPGTNEKLFF. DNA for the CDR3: TGCAGCGCCTCCCCAGGAACTAATGAAAAACTGTTTTTT.

The CDR3, as DNA: TGTGCCAGCAGCCTCAGCGGGAGGGCAACAGATACGCAGTATTTT. This translates into CASSLSGRATDTQYF. The chain employs TRBV7-9 and TRBJ2-3; 10 nucleotides agree with TRBD2. Germline lookup yields CDR1 SEHNR and CDR2 FQNEAQ (reference sequence). J gave up 3 bases and V 5 bases, and 5 bases lay outside the gene matches. This CDR3 spans 15 amino acids. Supplemented by reference TRBV7-9 and TRBJ2-3, the full variable domain reads DTGVSQNPRHKITKRGQNVTFRCDPISEHNRLYWYRQTLGQGPEFLTYFQNEAQLEKSRLLSDRFSAERPKGSFSTLEIQRTEQGDSAMYLCASSLSGRATDTQYFGPGTRLTVL.

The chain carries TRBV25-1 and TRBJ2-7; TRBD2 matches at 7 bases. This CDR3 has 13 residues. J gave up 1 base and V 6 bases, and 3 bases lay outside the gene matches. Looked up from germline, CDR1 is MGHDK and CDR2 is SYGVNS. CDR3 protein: CASRASGSYEQYF. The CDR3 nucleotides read TGTGCCAGCAGGGCTAGCGGATCCTACGAGCAGTACTTC.

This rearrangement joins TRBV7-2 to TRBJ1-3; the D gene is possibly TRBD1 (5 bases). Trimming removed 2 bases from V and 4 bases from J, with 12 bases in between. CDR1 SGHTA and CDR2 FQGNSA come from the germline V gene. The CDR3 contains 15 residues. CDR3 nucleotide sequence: TGTGCCAGCAGCTTATCCTCAGGGTTAGGAAACACCATATATTTT. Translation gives CASSLSSGLGNTIYF.

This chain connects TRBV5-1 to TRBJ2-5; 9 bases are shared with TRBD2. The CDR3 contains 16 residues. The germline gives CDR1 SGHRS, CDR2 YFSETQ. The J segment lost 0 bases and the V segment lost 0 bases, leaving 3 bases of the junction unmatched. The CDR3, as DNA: TGCGCCAGCAGCTTGGTTAGCGGGAGAGACCAAGAGACCCAGTACTTC. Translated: CASSLVSGRDQETQYF.

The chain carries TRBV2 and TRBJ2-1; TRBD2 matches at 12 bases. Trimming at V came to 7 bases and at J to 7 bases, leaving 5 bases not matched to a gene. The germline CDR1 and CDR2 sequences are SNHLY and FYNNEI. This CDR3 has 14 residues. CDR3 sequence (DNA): TGTGCCAGCACGACTAGCGGGAGCATGAATGAGCAGTTCTTC. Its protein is CASTTSGSMNEQFF.

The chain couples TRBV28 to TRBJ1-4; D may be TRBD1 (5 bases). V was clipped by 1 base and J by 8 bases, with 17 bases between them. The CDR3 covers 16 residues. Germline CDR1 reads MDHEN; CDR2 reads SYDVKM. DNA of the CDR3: TGTGCCAGCAGTTTATCCCTTGGGGGGTATGGGGAAAAACTGTTTTTT. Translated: CASSLSLGGYGEKLFF.

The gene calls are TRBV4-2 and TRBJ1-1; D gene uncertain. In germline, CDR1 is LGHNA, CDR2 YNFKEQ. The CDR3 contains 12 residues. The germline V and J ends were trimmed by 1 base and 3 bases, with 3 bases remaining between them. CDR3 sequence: CASSQGYTEAFF. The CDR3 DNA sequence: TGTGCCAGCAGCCAAGGATACACTGAAGCTTTCTTT.

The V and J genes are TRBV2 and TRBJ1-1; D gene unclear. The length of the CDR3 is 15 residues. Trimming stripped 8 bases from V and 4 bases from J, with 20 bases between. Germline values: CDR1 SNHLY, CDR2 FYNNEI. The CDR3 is CASGSAGGVSTEAFF. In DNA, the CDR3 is TGTGCCAGCGGATCCGCTGGCGGGGTATCCACTGAAGCTTTCTTT.

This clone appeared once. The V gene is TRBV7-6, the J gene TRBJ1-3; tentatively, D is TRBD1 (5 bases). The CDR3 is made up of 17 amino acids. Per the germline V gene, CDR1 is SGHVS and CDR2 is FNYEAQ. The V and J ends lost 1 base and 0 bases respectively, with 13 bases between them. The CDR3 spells CASSLVTAGSSGNTIYF. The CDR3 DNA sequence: TGTGCCAGCAGCTTAGTCACTGCAGGGTCCTCTGGAAACACCATATATTTT. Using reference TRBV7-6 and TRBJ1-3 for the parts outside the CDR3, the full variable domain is GAGVSQSPRYKVTKRGQDVALRCDPISGHVSLYWYRQALGQGPEFLTYFNYEAQQDKSGLPNDRFSAERPEGSISTLTIQRTEQRDSAMYRCASSLVTAGSSGNTIYFGEGSWLTVV.

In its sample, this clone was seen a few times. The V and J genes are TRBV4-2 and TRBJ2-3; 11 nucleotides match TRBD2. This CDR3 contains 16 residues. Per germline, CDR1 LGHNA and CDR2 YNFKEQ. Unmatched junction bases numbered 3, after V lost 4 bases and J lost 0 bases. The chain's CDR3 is CASSPIAGGSTDTQYF. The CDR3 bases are TGTGCCAGCAGCCCCATAGCGGGGGGGAGCACAGATACGCAGTATTTT.

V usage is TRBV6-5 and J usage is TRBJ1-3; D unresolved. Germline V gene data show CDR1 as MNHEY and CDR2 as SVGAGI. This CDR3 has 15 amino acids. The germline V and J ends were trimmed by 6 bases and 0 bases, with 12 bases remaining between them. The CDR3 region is CASRQGRSSGNTIYF. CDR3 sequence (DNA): TGTGCCAGCAGACAAGGACGGAGCTCTGGAAACACCATATATTTT.

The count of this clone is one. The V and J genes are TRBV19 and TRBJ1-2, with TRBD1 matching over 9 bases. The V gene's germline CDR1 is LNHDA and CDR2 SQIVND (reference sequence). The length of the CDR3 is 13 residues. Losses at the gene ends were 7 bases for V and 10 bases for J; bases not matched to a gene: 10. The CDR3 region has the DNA TGTGCCAGTACTCAAACAGGGGGCTACTACTACACCTTC. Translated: CASTQTGGYYYTF.

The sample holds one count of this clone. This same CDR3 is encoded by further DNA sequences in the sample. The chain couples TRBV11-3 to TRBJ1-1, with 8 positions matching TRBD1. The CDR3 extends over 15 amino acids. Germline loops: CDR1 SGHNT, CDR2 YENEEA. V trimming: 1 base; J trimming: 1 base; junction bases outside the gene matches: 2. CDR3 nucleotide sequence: TGTGCCAGCAGCTTAGGACAGGGGTGGAACACTGAAGCTTTCTTT. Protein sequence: CASSLGQGWNTEAFF.

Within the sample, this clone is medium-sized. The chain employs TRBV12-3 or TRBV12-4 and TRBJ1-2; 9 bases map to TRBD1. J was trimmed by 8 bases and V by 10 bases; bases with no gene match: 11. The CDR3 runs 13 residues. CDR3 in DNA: TGTGCCACGGGACAGGGTGGCGTGCAGGGCTACACCTTC. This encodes CATGQGGVQGYTF.